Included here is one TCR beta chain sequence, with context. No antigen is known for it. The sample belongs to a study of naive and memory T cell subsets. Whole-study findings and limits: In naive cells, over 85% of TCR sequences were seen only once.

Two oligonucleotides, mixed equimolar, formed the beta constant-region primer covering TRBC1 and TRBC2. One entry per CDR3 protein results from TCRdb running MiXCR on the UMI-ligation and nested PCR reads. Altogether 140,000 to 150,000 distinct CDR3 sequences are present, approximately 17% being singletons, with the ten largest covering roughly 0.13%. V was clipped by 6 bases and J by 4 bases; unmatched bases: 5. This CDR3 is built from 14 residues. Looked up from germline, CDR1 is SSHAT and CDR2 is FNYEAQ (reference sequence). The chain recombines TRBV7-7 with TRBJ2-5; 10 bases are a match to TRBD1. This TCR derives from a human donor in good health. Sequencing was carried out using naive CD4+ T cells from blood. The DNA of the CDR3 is TGTGCCAGCAGGACAGGGGGCGTAGGAGAGACCCAGTACTTC. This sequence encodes CASRTGGVGETQYF. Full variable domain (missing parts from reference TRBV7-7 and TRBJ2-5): GAGVSQSPRYKVTKRGQDVTLRCDPISSHATLYWYQQALGQGPEFLTYFNYEAQPDKSGLPSDRFSAERPEGSISTLTIQRTEQRDSAMYRCASRTGGVGETQYFGPGTRLLVL.